The 4 T cell receptor beta chains reported below all come from one sample, sequenced in a study of cytomegalovirus exposure and HLA in healthy donors. Repertoires were generated with immunoSEQ multiplex PCR, while TCRdb's copy carries only in-frame clones and drops some. The repertoire consists of 300,000 to 400,000 clones, with roughly 90% occurring once and the leading ten covering roughly 0.82%. Material for sequencing was PBMCs. The source is a woman between 18 and 30 years old in good health and CMV-seronegative.

The chain is built from TRBV2 and TRBJ2-7; 7 bases align to TRBD2. The junction had 7 bases not matched to a gene; V was cut back by 2 bases and J by 3 bases. The germline V gene has CDR1 SNHLY and CDR2 FYNNEI. This CDR3 contains 15 residues. The DNA for the CDR3 is TGTGCCAGCAGTGAATTGGGGGGGGGTTTCTACGAGCAGTACTTC. Protein product: CASSELGGGFYEQYF. The full variable domain, rest sourced from reference TRBV2 and TRBJ2-7, is EPEVTQTPSHQVTQMGQEVILRCVPISNHLYFYWYRQILGQKVEFLVSFYNNEISEKSEIFDDQFSVERPDGSNFTLKIRSTKLEDSAMYFCASSELGGGFYEQYFGPGTRLTVT.

The chain uses TRBV9 and TRBJ2-5, with D maybe TRBD2 (6 bases). This CDR3 comprises 14 residues. V was pared by 4 bases and J by 5 bases, with 15 bases between. The germline V gene has CDR1 SGDLS and CDR2 YYNGEE. CDR3 bases: TGTGCCAGCAGCATAGGGACTCACTCTGAGACCCAGTACTTC. Protein product: CASSIGTHSETQYF.

The chain joins TRBV9 to TRBJ2-3, with 10 bases fitting TRBD1. J gave up 4 bases and V 5 bases, and 10 bases lay outside the gene matches. The CDR3 sequence is 16 residues long. Per the germline V gene, CDR1 is SGDLS and CDR2 is YYNGEE. This chain's CDR3 is CASSFGQGDRPDTQYF. CDR3 coding DNA: TGTGCCAGCAGTTTTGGACAGGGGGATCGTCCAGATACGCAGTATTTT.

The genes are TRBV29-1 and TRBJ1-1; D is possibly TRBD1 (5 bases). CDR3 length equals 15 residues. The V gene's germline CDR1 is SQVTM and CDR2 ANQGSEA. Between the trimmed V and J ends, which lost 2 bases and 3 bases, there was a span of 16 bases. CDR3 DNA: TGCAGCGTTGAACAGGGAAGGTGGGTGGACACTGAAGCTTTCTTT. Its translation is CSVEQGRWVDTEAFF.